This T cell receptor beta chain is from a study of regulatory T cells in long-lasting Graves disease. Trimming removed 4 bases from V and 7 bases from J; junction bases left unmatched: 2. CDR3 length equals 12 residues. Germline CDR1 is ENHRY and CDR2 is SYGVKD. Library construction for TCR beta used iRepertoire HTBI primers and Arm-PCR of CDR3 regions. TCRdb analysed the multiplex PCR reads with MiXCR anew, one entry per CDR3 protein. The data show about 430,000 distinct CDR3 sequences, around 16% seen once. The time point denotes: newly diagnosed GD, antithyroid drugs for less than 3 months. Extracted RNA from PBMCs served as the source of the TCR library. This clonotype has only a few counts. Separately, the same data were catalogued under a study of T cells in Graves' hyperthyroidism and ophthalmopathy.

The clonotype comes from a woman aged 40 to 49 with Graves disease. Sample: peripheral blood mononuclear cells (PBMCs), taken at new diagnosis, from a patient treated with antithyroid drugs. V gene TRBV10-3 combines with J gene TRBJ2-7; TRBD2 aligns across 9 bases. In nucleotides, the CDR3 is TGTGCCATCAGTGGGCTAGCGGGAGAGCAGTACTTC. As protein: CAISGLAGEQYF.